This T cell receptor (beta chain) is drawn from a study of beta chain features in type 1 diabetes. Findings and limits, study-wide: For Type 1 diabetes patients, all four CD4+ subsets carried TCRB CDR3s that were moderately but significantly shorter. Cells with high TCR expression could be over-represented when cDNA is sequenced.

Investigators reverse transcribed all isolated RNA, so they sequenced expressed TCRB transcripts. Some 4 million reads on average were seen across naive, central memory and regulatory T cell samples. Clones were read by immunoSEQ multiplex PCR, and TCRdb kept only the in-frame ones, dropping some. The sample includes under 300,000 clones, approximately 16% of them seen just once. As for this clone: Its antigen is not known.

CD45RO/CCR7/CD25/CD127/CD95/CD27 staining was used to isolate CD4+ naive, central memory, regulatory and stem cell-like memory cells by sorting. The CDR3 covers 11 residues. V gave up 7 bases and J gave up 2 bases, with 6 bases separating them. Germline CDR1 SNHLY, CDR2 FYNNEI. The receptor was isolated from a man aged 25-40 years with type 1 diabetes. The sequencing sample was made of naive CD4+ T cells from blood. J is TRBJ2-7 and V is TRBV2; D remains unclear. CDR3 residues: CASILAYEQYF. CDR3 DNA: TGTGCCAGCATTTTAGCCTACGAGCAGTACTTC.